Following are 31 T cell receptor beta chains from one sample sequenced in a study of blood T cell repertoires in COVID-19. Sequencing was performed with immunoSEQ multiplex PCR; in TCRdb, only in-frame clones are kept and a portion is missing. The data show around 200,000 clones, approximately 90% seen once. Sequences were obtained from peripheral blood. The receptors here all came from a man in his 60s who had recovered from COVID-19.

The chain joins TRBV19 to TRBJ2-3, with 12 bases fitting TRBD2. The CDR3 sequence is 16 residues long. CDR1 is LNHDA, CDR2 SQIVND, per germline (reference sequence). V lost 4 bases, J lost 4 bases, and 6 bases stayed unmatched. The CDR3 DNA follows: TGTGCCAGTAGTAGCCGGGCTAGCGGGAGGGCAGATACGCAGTATTTT. Amino acid sequence: CASSSRASGRADTQYF. Looking up the rest from reference TRBV19 and TRBJ2-3 gives the full variable domain: DGGITQSPKYLFRKEGQNVTLSCEQNLNHDAMYWYRQDPGQGLRLIYYSQIVNDFQKGDIAEGYSVSREKKESFPLTVTSAQKNPTAFYLCASSSRASGRADTQYFGPGTRLTVL.

V usage is TRBV5-1 and J usage is TRBJ1-4; D is possibly TRBD1 (5 bases). The germline gives CDR1 SGHRS, CDR2 YFSETQ. The CDR3 covers 13 residues. Trimming removed 4 bases at V and 6 bases at J, with 10 bases between. The CDR3 bases are TGCGCCAGCAGCGTTGGGACTGATGAAAAACTGTTTTTT. The encoded protein is CASSVGTDEKLFF.

The chain carries TRBV11-2 and TRBJ1-5; D may be TRBD1 (6 bases). Germline V gives CDR1 SGHAT, CDR2 FQNNGV. V was trimmed by 1 base and J by 1 base, leaving 8 bases between them. The length of the CDR3 is 15 residues. CDR3 amino acids: CASSLAGTSNQPQHF. In DNA form, the CDR3 reads TGTGCCAGCAGCTTAGCCGGGACAAGCAATCAGCCCCAGCATTTT. Full variable domain (outside the CDR3, taken from reference TRBV11-2 and TRBJ1-5): EAGVAQSPRYKIIEKRQSVAFWCNPISGHATLYWYQQILGQGPKLLIQFQNNGVVDDSQLPKDRFSAERLKGVDSTLKIQPAKLEDSAVYLCASSLAGTSNQPQHFGDGTRLSIL.

V usage is TRBV7-2 and J usage is TRBJ1-1, with D possibly being TRBD1 (6 bases). Trimming took off 5 bases at V and 0 bases at J, with 13 bases between the two ends. Germline values: CDR1 SGHTA, CDR2 FQGNSA. This CDR3 has 15 residues. The CDR3 spells CASSPGHLMNTEAFF. The CDR3 DNA follows: TGTGCCAGCAGCCCGGGACACCTCATGAACACTGAAGCTTTCTTT.

This clone was observed a few times. V usage is TRBV5-8 and J usage is TRBJ1-5, with D possibly being TRBD1 (6 bases). Trimming took off 9 bases at V and 0 bases at J, with 16 bases between the two ends. The CDR3 loop spans 15 amino acids. Germline loops: CDR1 SGHTS, CDR2 YDEGEE. The CDR3 sequence: CATNTGKYSNQPQHF. The CDR3 nucleotides read TGTGCCACTAACACAGGGAAATATAGCAATCAGCCCCAGCATTTT.

This rearrangement joins TRBV7-2 to TRBJ2-7; the D gene is possibly TRBD1 (6 bases). Germline V lookup: CDR1 SGHTA, CDR2 FQGNSA. This CDR3 is 14 amino acids long. Trimming stripped 2 bases from V and 0 bases from J, with 8 bases between. In DNA, the CDR3 is TGTGCCAGCAGCTTACGGGACATCTCCTACGAGCAGTACTTC. This gives the protein CASSLRDISYEQYF.

The rearrangement joins TRBV7-2 to TRBJ1-5; a possible D gene is TRBD1 (6 bases). Germline lookup yields CDR1 SGHTA and CDR2 FQGNSA. Trimming took 6 bases from V and 8 from J, leaving 14 bases between them. The CDR3 consists of 13 residues. The CDR3 reads CASSNRVTEPQHF. CDR3 nucleotides: TGTGCCAGCAGTAACAGGGTGACGGAGCCCCAGCATTTT.

The chain recombines TRBV11-1 with TRBJ2-7, with D possibly matching TRBD1 (6 bases). Per the germline V gene, CDR1 is SGHAT and CDR2 is FQDESV (reference sequence). The CDR3 has 12 residues. V was pared by 5 bases and J by 4 bases, with 9 bases between. CDR3 DNA sequence: TGTGCCAGCAGCCGGACAGTTTACGAGCAGTACTTC. This codes for CASSRTVYEQYF.

The rearrangement uses TRBV18 and TRBJ1-5, with 9 bases that match TRBD1. Germline-derived CDR1 and CDR2 are KGHSH and LQKENI. The J segment lost 2 bases and the V segment lost 1 base, leaving 3 bases of the junction unmatched. The CDR3 is made up of 16 amino acids. This CDR3 is CASSPRTGGRNQPQHF. DNA for the CDR3: TGTGCCAGCTCACCACGTACAGGGGGCCGCAATCAGCCCCAGCATTTT.

The rearrangement joins TRBV6-1 to TRBJ1-2, with D perhaps matching TRBD1 (5 bases). Germline V lookup: CDR1 MNHNS, CDR2 SASEGT. The CDR3 sequence is 15 residues long. Trimming pared 0 bases from V and 7 bases from J, leaving 15 bases between. CDR3 DNA: TGTGCCAGCAGTGAAGCGGAGGGGACGAGTCGTGGCTACACCTTC. This sequence encodes CASSEAEGTSRGYTF.

J is TRBJ1-6 and V is TRBV5-1; 11 positions match TRBD1. With V trimmed by 0 bases and J by 6 bases, 5 bases remained unmatched. CDR1 is SGHRS and CDR2 is YFSETQ in the germline V gene. The CDR3 loop spans 17 amino acids. The CDR3 protein is CASSLVDRGPINSPLHF. The DNA for the CDR3 is TGCGCCAGCAGCTTGGTGGACAGGGGGCCAATTAATTCACCCCTCCACTTT. The variable domain in full, completed from reference TRBV5-1 and TRBJ1-6, reads KAGVTQTPRYLIKTRGQQVTLSCSPISGHRSVSWYQQTPGQGLQFLFEYFSETQRNKGNFPGRFSGRQFSNSRSEMNVSTLELGDSALYLCASSLVDRGPINSPLHFGNGTRLTVT.

The chain has TRBV7-6 and TRBJ2-5, with 7 bases fitting TRBD1. After removal of 5 bases from V and 4 bases from J, the junction contained 10 bases not matched to a gene. The CDR3 sequence is 15 residues long. In germline, CDR1 is SGHVS, CDR2 FNYEAQ. CDR3 residues: CASSPPPGQRETQYF. Written as DNA, the CDR3 is TGTGCCAGCAGCCCCCCACCGGGACAGAGAGAGACCCAGTACTTC.

J is TRBJ2-3 and V is TRBV3-1 (or the pseudogene TRBV3-2); 9 positions agree with TRBD2. Germline values: CDR1 LGHDT, CDR2 YNNKEL (reference sequence). The CDR3 spans 16 residues. V lost 3 bases, J lost 4 bases, and 8 bases stayed unmatched. CDR3 nucleotides: TGTGCCAGCAGCCAGGCTGGCGGGAGGGCAGCAGATACGCAGTATTTT. It is translated as CASSQAGGRAADTQYF.

The chain carries TRBV30 and TRBJ2-3; TRBD2 agrees at 9 bases. The CDR3 spans 18 residues. The germline gives CDR1 GTSNPN, CDR2 SVGIG (reference sequence). V trimming: 0 bases; J trimming: 1 base; junction bases outside the gene matches: 11. The CDR3 is CAWSVVSGRVGGTDTQYF. CDR3 nucleotide sequence: TGTGCCTGGAGTGTAGTTAGCGGGAGAGTAGGTGGCACAGATACGCAGTATTTT.

The chain recombines TRBV27 with TRBJ2-1, with 13 bases lining up with TRBD2. Unmatched junction bases numbered 7, after V lost 5 bases and J lost 9 bases. CDR1 is MNHEY and CDR2 is SMNVEV in the germline V gene (reference sequence). This CDR3 has 15 amino acids. The CDR3 sequence: CASSLRLAGGGEQFF. The CDR3 DNA follows: TGTGCCAGCAGTCTCAGACTAGCGGGAGGTGGTGAGCAGTTCTTC.

This chain links TRBV18 with TRBJ2-2; weak D call: TRBD2 (6 bases). Germline assignment: CDR1 KGHSH and CDR2 LQKENI. The germline V and J ends were trimmed by 2 bases and 2 bases, with 12 bases remaining between them. The CDR3 sequence is 16 residues long. The CDR3 spells CASSPVIADNTGELFF. The CDR3 coding sequence is TGTGCCAGCTCACCAGTTATAGCGGATAACACCGGGGAGCTGTTTTTT.

The genes are TRBV19 and TRBJ2-3, with no clear D. Trimming removed 5 bases from V and 5 bases from J, with 8 bases in between. Germline values: CDR1 LNHDA, CDR2 SQIVND (reference sequence). This CDR3 is 12 amino acids long. The CDR3 sequence: CASSPRLDTQYF. DNA of the CDR3: TGTGCCAGTAGTCCTCGGTTAGATACGCAGTATTTT.

V is TRBV12-3 or TRBV12-4 and J is TRBJ2-5, with unresolved D. V was clipped by 5 bases and J by 5 bases, with 9 bases between them. The CDR3 is made up of 12 amino acids. CDR3 amino acids: CASSRTGETQYF. The CDR3 DNA reads TGTGCCAGCAGTCGCACCGGGGAGACCCAGTACTTC.

The chain joins TRBV5-1 to TRBJ2-1; 10 nucleotides match TRBD2. The trim removed 4 bases at V and 0 bases at J, leaving 13 bases unmatched. Germline CDR1 reads SGHRS; CDR2 reads YFSETQ. This CDR3 has 19 residues. The CDR3 reads CASSGVGLARSSSYNEQFF. CDR3 nucleotides: TGCGCCAGCAGCGGGGTGGGACTAGCGCGAAGCAGCTCCTACAATGAGCAGTTCTTC.

The chain recombines TRBV11-2 with TRBJ2-3; 10 nucleotides match TRBD2. Germline V CDR1 and CDR2: SGHAT, FQNNGV. Germline trimming cut 1 base from V and 1 base from J; bases unmatched to any gene: 5. The CDR3 covers 17 residues. The CDR3 coding sequence is TGTGCCAGCAGCTTAGGTACGCTAGCGGGAGGCACAGATACGCAGTATTTT. It specifies CASSLGTLAGGTDTQYF.

The chain links TRBV7-7 to TRBJ2-2, with D possibly TRBD2 on 5 matching bases. The CDR3 loop spans 15 amino acids. With 5 bases removed from V and 5 bases from J, the gap between germline ends came to 15 bases. Germline CDR1 and CDR2: SSHAT and FNYEAQ (reference sequence). The CDR3 spells CASSLRPDYTGELFF. The CDR3, as DNA: TGTGCCAGCAGCCTGAGGCCAGACTATACCGGGGAGCTGTTTTTT.

V usage is TRBV5-1 and J usage is TRBJ1-1; TRBD1 agrees at 8 bases. The CDR3 runs to 16 residues. CDR1 is SGHRS and CDR2 is YFSETQ in the germline V gene. V lost 4 bases and J lost 0; bases outside the gene matches: 8. DNA for the CDR3: TGCGCCAGCAGCGATAGGACAGGGCCGTTGAACACTGAAGCTTTCTTT. This codes for CASSDRTGPLNTEAFF.

The rearrangement uses TRBV10-2 and TRBJ1-5; tentative D call: TRBD1 (5 bases). The germline V and J ends were trimmed by 2 bases and 6 bases, with 8 bases remaining between them. The CDR3 loop spans 13 amino acids. Germline CDR1 and CDR2: WSHSY and SAAADI. As DNA, the CDR3 is TGCGCCAGCAGTGAGCAGGGCGCTCAGCCCCAGCATTTT. It translates to CASSEQGAQPQHF.

The CDR3 nucleotides are TGTGCCAGCAGCCGTCCGGGACAGAGCTCCTATAATTCACCCCTCCACTTT. Translation: CASSRPGQSSYNSPLHF. The V gene is TRBV3-1 (or the pseudogene TRBV3-2), the J gene TRBJ1-6; 7 nucleotides match TRBD1. V lost 4 bases and J lost 0; bases outside the gene matches: 6. This CDR3 is built from 17 residues. Germline-derived CDR1 and CDR2 are LGHDT and YNNKEL (reference sequence).

This chain connects TRBV7-9 to TRBJ1-1; 7 positions match TRBD1. The germline V gene has CDR1 SEHNR and CDR2 FQNEAQ (reference sequence). This CDR3 comprises 16 residues. The V and J ends lost 5 bases and 5 bases, in that order; junction bases with no gene match: 14. CDR3 in DNA: TGTGCCAGCAGCGATCGAGTTGACAGGGTTACTACTGAAGCTTTCTTT. Encoded protein: CASSDRVDRVTTEAFF.

CDR3 region: CASSLAARPTKNIQYF. CDR3 DNA: TGTGCCAGCAGTCTAGCGGCGAGACCTACCAAAAACATTCAGTACTTC. The J gene is TRBJ2-4, the V gene TRBV6-2 or TRBV6-3; 7 bases agree with TRBD2. V dropped 5 bases and J dropped 2; count of bases not matched to a gene: 9. Per the germline V gene, CDR1 is MNHEY and CDR2 is SVGEGT. This CDR3 region has 16 residues.

The genes are TRBV24-1 and TRBJ2-2, with TRBD1 as a possible D gene (7 bases). Deletions cut 3 bases from V and 3 bases from J, with 13 bases between. The CDR3 is 16 residues long. Per the germline V gene, CDR1 is KGHDR and CDR2 is SFDVKD. The CDR3: CATSDQGQRDTGELFF. The DNA of the CDR3 is TGTGCCACCAGTGATCAGGGACAGCGGGACACCGGGGAGCTGTTTTTT.

This chain joins TRBV7-8 and TRBJ1-2; 9 bases are a match to TRBD1. V dropped 2 bases and J dropped 6; count of bases not matched to a gene: 4. Germline loops: CDR1 SGHVS, CDR2 FQNEAQ. The CDR3 contains 14 residues. As DNA, the CDR3 is TGTGCCAGCAGCTTAACCCGGGACAGGGATGGCTACACCTTC. Its protein product is CASSLTRDRDGYTF.

V gene TRBV3-1 (or the pseudogene TRBV3-2) combines with J gene TRBJ2-1; 7 positions agree with TRBD1. CDR3 length: 13 amino acids. The junction had 2 bases not matched to a gene; V was cut back by 2 bases and J by 7 bases. Germline CDR1 reads LGHDT; CDR2 reads YNNKEL (reference sequence). In DNA, the CDR3 is TGTGCCAGCAGCCAAACAGGGGCTAATGAGCAGTTCTTC. It translates to CASSQTGANEQFF.

This clone was counted once. V usage is TRBV5-1 and J usage is TRBJ1-4, with 7 bases lining up with TRBD1. Trimming removed 3 bases from V and 8 bases from J; junction bases left unmatched: 13. Looked up from germline, CDR1 is SGHRS and CDR2 is YFSETQ. CDR3 size: 16 residues. The CDR3 sequence: CASSSQRQGTGEKLFF. In nucleotides, the CDR3 is TGCGCCAGCAGCTCCCAACGACAGGGAACGGGAGAAAAACTGTTTTTT.

The V gene is TRBV18, the J gene TRBJ1-5, with a weak D call TRBD1 (6 bases). Between the trimmed V and J ends, which lost 0 bases and 5 bases, there was a span of 17 bases. Germline V CDR1 and CDR2: KGHSH, LQKENI. The CDR3 is made up of 17 amino acids. DNA for the CDR3: TGTGCCAGCTCACCACCGGGGGGGGCGAGCGGGGATCAGCCCCAGCATTTT. Translation gives CASSPPGGASGDQPQHF.